This passage covers 9 T cell receptor beta chains from one sample sequenced in a study of T cell repertoires in cytomegalovirus infection (dated by TCRdb to about 2019). The run used an Illumina HiSeq 1500. TCRdb applied fastp at Q25 and MiXCR to the public reads, then kept only in-frame beta chains. Rows are combined by CDR3 protein, so each entry shows the most common genes and DNA. For this sample the table gives under 800,000 distinct CDR3 sequences, of which approximately 24% were detected only once. Together, the top ten hold less than 10% of the sample. Sequencing used CD8+ T cells from PBMCs. The receptors stem from a human donor in good health (CMV status not recorded). Some clones in this sample may be carry-over from other donors' samples.

This clonotype was seen a handful of times. The gene calls are TRBV10-3 and TRBJ2-7; the D gene could be TRBD1 or TRBD2 (5 bases each). This CDR3 is 13 amino acids long. Germline CDR1 and CDR2: ENHRY and SYGVKD. Trimming removed 3 bases at V and 6 bases at J, with 12 bases between. CDR3 DNA sequence: TGTGCCATCAGTGACGGGACGTCTCGCGAGCAGTACGTC. Translated, it gives CAISDGTSREQYV.

The sample holds many counts of this clonotype. The chain recombines TRBV2 with TRBJ2-5; D may be TRBD2 (6 bases). V was cut by 5 bases and J by 1 base, with 11 bases left in between. This CDR3 region has 14 residues. In germline, CDR1 is SNHLY, CDR2 FYNNEI. The CDR3 here is CASSPPGLQETQYF. Written as DNA, the CDR3 is TGTGCCAGCAGTCCGCCGGGACTCCAAGAGACCCAGTACTTC.

The V and J genes are TRBV12-3 or TRBV12-4 and TRBJ2-2; the D gene is possibly TRBD2 (5 bases). The CDR3 is 12 residues long. CDR3 protein: CATSGMPGELFF. CDR3 coding DNA: TGTGCTACTAGTGGAATGCCCGGGGAGCTGTTTTTT.

This clonotype was observed a handful of times. The V and J genes are TRBV27 and TRBJ2-7; the D gene is possibly TRBD2 (7 bases). Trimming stripped 7 bases from V and 7 bases from J, with 20 bases between. CDR1 and CDR2 (germline): MNHEY, SMNVEV (reference sequence). The CDR3 runs to 14 residues. CDR3 region: CASTNRGAWREQYF. The CDR3 region has the DNA TGTGCCAGCACCAATCGGGGGGCTTGGCGGGAGCAGTACTTC.

The table lists this clonotype with a few counts. This sequence joins TRBV12-3 or TRBV12-4 and TRBJ1-1; D may be TRBD1 (5 bases). Trimming removed 6 bases from V and 0 bases from J, with 8 bases in between. CDR3 length equals 13 residues. The CDR3 loop is CASRQAMNTEAFF. In DNA form, the CDR3 reads TGTGCCAGCAGACAGGCGATGAACACTGAAGCTTTCTTT.

The chain employs TRBV25-1 and TRBJ2-7; D uncertain. There are 11 residues in the CDR3. Deletions cut 1 base from V and 7 bases from J, with 5 bases between. Germline values: CDR1 MGHDK, CDR2 SYGVNS. CDR3 amino acids: CASSESVEQYF. CDR3 nucleotide sequence: TGTGCCAGCAGTGAATCTGTGGAGCAGTACTTC.

V gene TRBV5-6 combines with J gene TRBJ2-2; 7 bases match TRBD1. The V and J ends lost 5 bases and 7 bases, in that order; junction bases with no gene match: 8. The CDR3 runs to 14 residues. Germline assignment: CDR1 SGHDT and CDR2 YYEEEE. DNA of the CDR3: TGTGCCAGCAGGCCAGAGGGGGCGATCGGGGAGCTGTTTTTT. This sequence encodes CASRPEGAIGELFF.

CDR3 amino acids: CRGPYGYTF. The CDR3 DNA reads as TGCAGGGGCCCTTATGGCTACACCTTC. V and J are TRBV20-1 and TRBJ1-2; D gene ambiguous. Germline lookup yields CDR1 DFQATT and CDR2 SNEGSKA (reference sequence). The CDR3 is 9 residues long.

This clonotype occurred many times. The CDR3 region is CASSQVFSANNEQFF. In DNA form, the CDR3 reads TGCGCCAGCAGCCAAGTCTTTTCCGCGAACAATGAGCAGTTCTTC. The rearrangement links TRBV4-1 to TRBJ2-1; D remains unclear. Germline lookup yields CDR1 MGHRA and CDR2 YSYEKL. There are 15 residues in the CDR3. V lost 1 base to trimming and J lost 5 bases, with 12 bases between them.